One and the same sample provided the 9 T cell receptor beta chains below, sequenced in a study of T cells in Graves' hyperthyroidism and ophthalmopathy. Amplification targeted TCR beta CDR3 regions from RNA transcripts. Using the HTBI primer set, a first-round RT-PCR was run on the TCR CDR3. From the multiplex PCR reads, TCRdb called clonotypes with MiXCR, one entry per CDR3 protein. Here the sample spans 750,000 to 900,000 distinct CDR3 sequences, roughly 37% being singletons. Material for sequencing was blood. The receptor source for this set is a man aged 18 to 35 with Graves' hyperthyroidism.

The rearrangement links TRBV7-4 to TRBJ2-2; D remains ambiguous. The germline V and J ends were trimmed by 6 bases and 4 bases, with 12 bases remaining between them. Germline-derived CDR1 and CDR2 are SGHVT and SQSDAQ. CDR3 length equals 14 residues. In nucleotides, the CDR3 is TGTGCCAGCAGTTACAACCGGGCCACCGGGGAGCTGTTTTTT. Its translation: CASSYNRATGELFF.

The gene calls are TRBV2 and TRBJ2-5; 13 bases are shared with TRBD2. Germline CDR1 reads SNHLY; CDR2 reads FYNNEI. This CDR3 is 15 amino acids long. Losses at the gene ends were 10 bases for V and 2 bases for J; bases not matched to a gene: 7. CDR3 coding DNA: TGTGCCAACATACTAGCGGGGGGGATTCAAGAGACCCAGTACTTC. The encoded protein is CANILAGGIQETQYF. Supplemented by reference TRBV2 and TRBJ2-5, the full variable domain reads EPEVTQTPSHQVTQMGQEVILRCVPISNHLYFYWYRQILGQKVEFLVSFYNNEISEKSEIFDDQFSVERPDGSNFTLKIRSTKLEDSAMYFCANILAGGIQETQYFGPGTRLLVL.

This clonotype was recorded a few times. The V gene is TRBV19, the J gene TRBJ1-6, with D uncertain. V was shortened by 3 bases and J by 6 bases, with 9 bases between the two germline ends. The CDR3 totals 14 residues. Germline V gene sequence: CDR1 LNHDA, CDR2 SQIVND (reference sequence). The CDR3 DNA follows: TGTGCCAGTAGTATGCGTCAGATTAATTCACCCCTCCACTTT. Translated: CASSMRQINSPLHF.

This clonotype was detected ten times or more. The V gene is TRBV9, the J gene TRBJ1-1, with D unresolved. Germline V lookup: CDR1 SGDLS, CDR2 YYNGEE. V was trimmed by 4 bases and J by 2 bases, leaving 12 bases between them. The CDR3 contains 14 residues. Here the CDR3 DNA reads TGTGCCAGCAGCCAAGATGCCCTTAACACTGAAGCTTTCTTT. Protein product: CASSQDALNTEAFF.

The CDR3 loop is CAISFGEETQYF. As DNA, the CDR3 is TGTGCCATCAGTTTCGGGGAGGAGACCCAGTACTTC. The genes are TRBV10-3 and TRBJ2-5; possible D gene TRBD2, 5 bases. This CDR3 spans 12 amino acids. The V gene's germline CDR1 is ENHRY and CDR2 SYGVKD. Trimming removed 5 bases from V and 5 bases from J, with 9 bases in between.

This clonotype was counted a few times. The V and J genes are TRBV6-5 and TRBJ2-7; 11 nucleotides line up with TRBD2. Germline CDR1 is MNHEY and CDR2 is SVGAGI. V was clipped by 5 bases and J by 3 bases; unmatched bases: 6. This CDR3 has 15 residues. The CDR3 DNA reads as TGTGCCAGCAGTCTTACTAGCGGGGGTTTCTACGAGCAGTACTTC. Amino acid sequence: CASSLTSGGFYEQYF.

This sequence joins TRBV4-2 and TRBJ1-4; D is unresolved. The CDR3 spans 15 residues. The germline CDR1 and CDR2 sequences are LGHNA and YNFKEQ. Trimming took off 1 base at V and 6 bases at J, with 12 bases between the two ends. CDR3 in amino acids: CASSQGPREDEKLFF. The CDR3, as DNA: TGTGCCAGCAGCCAAGGTCCCAGAGAGGATGAAAAACTGTTTTTT.

This chain uses TRBV6-5 with TRBJ1-1; TRBD1 might be the D (5 bases). Germline values: CDR1 MNHEY, CDR2 SVGAGI. The CDR3 runs 14 residues. V shed 7 bases and J shed 5 bases, with 17 bases lying between them. CDR3 DNA: TGTGCCAGCACCGACGCGACAGATGGGACTGAAGCTTTCTTT. Translating it yields CASTDATDGTEAFF.

This clonotype was counted between two and nine times. This chain joins TRBV5-5 and TRBJ2-5; D is uncertain. The CDR3 has 13 residues. Between the trimmed V and J ends, which lost 2 bases and 4 bases, there was a span of 9 bases. Germline lookup yields CDR1 SGHKS and CDR2 YYEKEE (reference sequence). DNA for the CDR3: TGTGCCAGCAGCTTAGGGATTACAGAGACCCAGTACTTC. Translating gives CASSLGITETQYF.